The following is a T cell receptor beta chain sequence with its context. The data derive from a study of blood T cell repertoires in COVID-19. Study-level background: PBMCs, B-cell-depleted T cells, or T cells were the source of the cDNA or gDNA that made up the material.

Germline V gene lookup returns CDR1 MNHEY and CDR2 SVGAGI. This CDR3 comprises 15 residues. Trimming removed 3 bases from V and 5 bases from J, with 16 bases in between. Clones were sequenced by immunoSEQ multiplex PCR, and TCRdb holds only the in-frame ones, with some missing. The sample has about 170,000 clones, approximately 84% seen once. This clonotype was sampled from an elderly woman with COVID-19, enrolled during active disease. The specimen sequenced was peripheral blood. V gene TRBV6-5 combines with J gene TRBJ2-5, with D maybe TRBD2 (5 bases). The CDR3 DNA reads as TGTGCCAGCAGTTATTCGCTACACGGGAAGGAGACCCAGTACTTC. Its protein product is CASSYSLHGKETQYF.